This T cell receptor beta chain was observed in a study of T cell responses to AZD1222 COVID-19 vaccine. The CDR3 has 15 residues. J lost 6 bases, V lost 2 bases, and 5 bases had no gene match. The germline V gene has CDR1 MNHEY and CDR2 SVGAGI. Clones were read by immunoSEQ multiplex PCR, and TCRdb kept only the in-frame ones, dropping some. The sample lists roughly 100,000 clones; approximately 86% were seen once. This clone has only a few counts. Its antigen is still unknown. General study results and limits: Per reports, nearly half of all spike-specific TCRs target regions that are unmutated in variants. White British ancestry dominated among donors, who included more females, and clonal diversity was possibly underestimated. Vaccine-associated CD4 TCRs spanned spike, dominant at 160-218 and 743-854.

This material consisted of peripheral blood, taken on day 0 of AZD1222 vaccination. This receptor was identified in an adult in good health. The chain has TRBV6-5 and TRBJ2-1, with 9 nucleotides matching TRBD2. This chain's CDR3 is CASSYQIAGVNEQFF. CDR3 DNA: TGTGCCAGCAGTTACCAAATAGCGGGAGTCAATGAGCAGTTCTTC.